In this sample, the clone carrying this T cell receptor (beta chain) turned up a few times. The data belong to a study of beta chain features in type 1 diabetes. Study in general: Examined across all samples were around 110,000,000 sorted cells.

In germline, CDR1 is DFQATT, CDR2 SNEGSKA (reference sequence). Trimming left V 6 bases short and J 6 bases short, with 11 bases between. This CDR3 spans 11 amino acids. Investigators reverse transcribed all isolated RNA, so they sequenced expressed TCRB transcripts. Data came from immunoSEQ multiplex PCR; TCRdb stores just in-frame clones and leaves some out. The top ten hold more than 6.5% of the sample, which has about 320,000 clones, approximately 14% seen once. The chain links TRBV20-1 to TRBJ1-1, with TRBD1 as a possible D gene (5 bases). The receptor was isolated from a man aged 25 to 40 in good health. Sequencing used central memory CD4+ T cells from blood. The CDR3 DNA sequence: TGCAGTGCCGGGGGGGTATCTGAAGCTTTCTTT. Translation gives CSAGGVSEAFF.